This TCR beta chain was identified during a study of shared clonotypes between healthy human individuals. This CDR3 is built from 15 residues. The germline CDR1 and CDR2 sequences are SGHTA and FQGNSA. Trimming at V came to 1 base and at J to 5 bases, leaving 1 base not matched to a gene. A split of CD4+ cells into CD45RA+ naive and CD45RA-negative memory subsets was performed. Some clones are missing from TCRdb's copy, which holds only in-frame ones; the method was immunoSEQ multiplex PCR. Of some 2.3 million clones in the sample, approximately 95% were seen once. The chain combines TRBV7-2 with TRBJ2-2; 10 bases line up with TRBD2. Sample: naive CD4+ T cells from PBMCs. Subset reported: CD45RA+ positively selected. This clonotype originated in a man aged 18 to 35 in good health. Some clones in this sample may be carry-over from other donors' samples. CDR3 nucleotides: TGTGCCAGCAGCTTAGTTAGCGGGAGGACCGGGGAGCTGTTTTTT. Amino acid sequence: CASSLVSGRTGELFF.